This TCR beta chain was captured by sequencing in a study of blood T cell repertoires in COVID-19. For the study at large: COVID-19 samples from acute and convalescent phases originated in the United States, Italy and Spain. In each case, the material was cDNA or gDNA derived from T cells, B-cell-depleted T cells, or PBMCs.

V lost 1 base, J lost 2 bases, and 5 bases lay in between. Germline V gives CDR1 LNHNV, CDR2 YYDKDF (reference sequence). This CDR3 has 13 amino acids. In the original processing: It was from reference gene primer amplification that nucleated cell counts were estimated. Assay: immunoSEQ multiplex PCR; the TCRdb copy retains only in-frame clones and omits some. Clone size and V and J calls were adopted from that table, with D and trimming inferred from the DNA. The sample gives 100,000 or so clones, roughly 92% of which show up once; about 6.3% is in the top ten. Sequencing was done on a sample of peripheral blood. This chain connects TRBV15 to TRBJ2-5; D gene unclear. The TCR sequence derives from a woman in her fifties or sixties with active COVID-19. CDR3 in DNA: TGTGCCACCAGCAGAGGGCAGCAAGAGACCCAGTACTTC. Protein sequence: CATSRGQQETQYF. Full variable domain (rest looked up from reference TRBV15 and TRBJ2-5): DAMVIQNPRYQVTQFGKPVTLSCSQTLNHNVMYWYQQKSSQAPKLLFHYYDKDFNNEADTPDNFQSRRPNTSFCFLDIRSPGLGDTAMYLCATSRGQQETQYFGPGTRLLVL.